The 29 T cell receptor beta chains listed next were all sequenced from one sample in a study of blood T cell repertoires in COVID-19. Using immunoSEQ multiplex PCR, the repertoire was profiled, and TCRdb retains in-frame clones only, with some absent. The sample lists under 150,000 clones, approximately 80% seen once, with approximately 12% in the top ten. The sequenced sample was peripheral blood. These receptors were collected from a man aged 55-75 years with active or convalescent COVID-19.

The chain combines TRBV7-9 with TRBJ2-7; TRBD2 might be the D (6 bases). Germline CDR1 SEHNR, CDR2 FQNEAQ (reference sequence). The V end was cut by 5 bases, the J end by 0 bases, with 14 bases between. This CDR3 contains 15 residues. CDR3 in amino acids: CASSPRGAGSYEQYF. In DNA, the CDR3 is TGTGCCAGCAGCCCGCGGGGAGCCGGCTCCTACGAGCAGTACTTC.

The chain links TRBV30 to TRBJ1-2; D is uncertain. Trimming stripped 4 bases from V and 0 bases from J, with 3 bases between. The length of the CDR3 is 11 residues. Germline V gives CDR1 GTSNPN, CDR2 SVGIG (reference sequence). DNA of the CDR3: TGTGCCTGGACAGCTAACTATGGCTACACCTTC. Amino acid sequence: CAWTANYGYTF.

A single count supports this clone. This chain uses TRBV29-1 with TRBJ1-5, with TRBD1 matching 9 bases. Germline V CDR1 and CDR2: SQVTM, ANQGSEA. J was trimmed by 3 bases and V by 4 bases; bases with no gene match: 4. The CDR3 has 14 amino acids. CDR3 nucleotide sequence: TGCAGCGTTGGGACAGGGGATGACAATCAGCCCCAGCATTTT. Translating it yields CSVGTGDDNQPQHF.

CDR3 sequence reads: CASSQPGQPYEQYF. In nucleotides, the CDR3 is TGTGCCAGCAGCCAACCGGGACAGCCCTACGAGCAGTACTTC. The chain recombines TRBV5-5 with TRBJ2-7, with 7 bases that match TRBD1. Germline-derived CDR1 and CDR2 are SGHKS and YYEKEE (reference sequence). CDR3 size: 14 residues. Unmatched junction bases numbered 6, after V lost 4 bases and J lost 2 bases.

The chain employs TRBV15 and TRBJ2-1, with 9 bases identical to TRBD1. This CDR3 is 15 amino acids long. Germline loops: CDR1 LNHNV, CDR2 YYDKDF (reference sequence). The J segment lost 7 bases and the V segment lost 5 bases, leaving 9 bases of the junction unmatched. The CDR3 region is CATSSRDREGNEQFF. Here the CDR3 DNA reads TGTGCCACCAGCTCCCGGGACAGGGAAGGGAATGAGCAGTTCTTC.

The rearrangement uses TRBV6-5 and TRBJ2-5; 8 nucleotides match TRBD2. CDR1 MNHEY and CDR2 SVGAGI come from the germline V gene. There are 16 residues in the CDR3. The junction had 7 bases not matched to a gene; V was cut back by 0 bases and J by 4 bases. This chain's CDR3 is CASSYSTGGKSETQYF. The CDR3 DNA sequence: TGTGCCAGCAGTTACTCGACGGGAGGGAAATCAGAGACCCAGTACTTC.

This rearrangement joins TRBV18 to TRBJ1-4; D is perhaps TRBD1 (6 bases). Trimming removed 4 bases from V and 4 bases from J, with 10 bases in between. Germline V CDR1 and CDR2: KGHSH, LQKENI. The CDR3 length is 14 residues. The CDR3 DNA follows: TGTGCCAGCTCACAACAGGGCGTTAATGAAAAACTGTTTTTT. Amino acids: CASSQQGVNEKLFF. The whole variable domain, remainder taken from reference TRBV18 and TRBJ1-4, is NAGVMQNPRHLVRRRGQEARLRCSPMKGHSHVYWYRQLPEEGLKFMVYLQKENIIDESGMPKERFSAEFPKEGPSILRIQQVVRGDSAAYFCASSQQGVNEKLFFGSGTQLSVL.

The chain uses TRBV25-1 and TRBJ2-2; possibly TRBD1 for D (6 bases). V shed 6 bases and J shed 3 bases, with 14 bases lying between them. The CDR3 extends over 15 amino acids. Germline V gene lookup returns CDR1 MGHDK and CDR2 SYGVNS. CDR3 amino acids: CASRETGSHTGELFF. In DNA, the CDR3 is TGTGCCAGCAGAGAGACAGGCTCGCACACCGGGGAGCTGTTTTTT.

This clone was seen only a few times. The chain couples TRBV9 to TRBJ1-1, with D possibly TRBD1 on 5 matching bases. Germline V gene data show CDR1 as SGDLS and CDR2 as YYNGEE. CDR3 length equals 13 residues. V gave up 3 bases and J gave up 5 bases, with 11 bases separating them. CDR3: CASSASGWTEAFF. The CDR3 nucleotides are TGTGCCAGCAGCGCCTCAGGGTGGACTGAAGCTTTCTTT.

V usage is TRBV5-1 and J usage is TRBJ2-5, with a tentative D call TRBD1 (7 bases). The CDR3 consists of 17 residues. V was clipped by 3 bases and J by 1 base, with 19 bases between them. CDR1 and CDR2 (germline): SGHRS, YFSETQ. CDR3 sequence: CASSWRGRQAPQETQYF. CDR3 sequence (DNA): TGCGCCAGCAGCTGGAGGGGGCGACAGGCCCCCCAAGAGACCCAGTACTTC.

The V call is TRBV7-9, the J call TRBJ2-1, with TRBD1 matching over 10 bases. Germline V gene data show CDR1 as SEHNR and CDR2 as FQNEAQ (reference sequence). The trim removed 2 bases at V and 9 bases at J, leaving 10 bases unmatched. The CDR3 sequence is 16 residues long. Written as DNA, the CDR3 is TGTGCCAGCAGCTTAACCCAAATACGGACAGGGGGTGAGCAGTTCTTC. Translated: CASSLTQIRTGGEQFF. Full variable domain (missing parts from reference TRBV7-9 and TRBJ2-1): DTGVSQNPRHKITKRGQNVTFRCDPISEHNRLYWYRQTLGQGPEFLTYFQNEAQLEKSRLLSDRFSAERPKGSFSTLEIQRTEQGDSAMYLCASSLTQIRTGGEQFFGPGTRLTVL.

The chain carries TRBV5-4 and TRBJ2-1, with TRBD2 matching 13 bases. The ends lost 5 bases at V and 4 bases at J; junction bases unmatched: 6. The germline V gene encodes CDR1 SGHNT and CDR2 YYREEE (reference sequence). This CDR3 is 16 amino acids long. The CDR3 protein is CASSVGTSGMYNEQFF. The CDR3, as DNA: TGTGCCAGCAGTGTAGGGACTAGCGGGATGTACAATGAGCAGTTCTTC.

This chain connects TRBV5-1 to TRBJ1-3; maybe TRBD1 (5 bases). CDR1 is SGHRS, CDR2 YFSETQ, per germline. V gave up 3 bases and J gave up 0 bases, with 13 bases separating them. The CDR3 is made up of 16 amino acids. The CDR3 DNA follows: TGCGCCAGCAGCTGGGAGGGGTACGACTCTGGAAACACCATATATTTT. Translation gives CASSWEGYDSGNTIYF.

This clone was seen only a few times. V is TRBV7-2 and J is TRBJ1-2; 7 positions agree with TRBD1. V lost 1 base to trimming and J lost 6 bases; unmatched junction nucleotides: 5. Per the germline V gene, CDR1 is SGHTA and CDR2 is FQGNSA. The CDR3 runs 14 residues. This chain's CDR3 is CASSLGTGTNGYTF. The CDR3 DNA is TGTGCCAGCAGCTTAGGGACAGGAACGAATGGCTACACCTTC.

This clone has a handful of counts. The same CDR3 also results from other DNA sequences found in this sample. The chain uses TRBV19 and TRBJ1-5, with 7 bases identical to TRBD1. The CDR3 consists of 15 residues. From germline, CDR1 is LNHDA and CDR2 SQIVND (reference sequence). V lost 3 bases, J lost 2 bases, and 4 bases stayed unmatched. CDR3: CASSMGQGGNQPQHF. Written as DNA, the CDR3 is TGTGCCAGTAGTATGGGGCAGGGGGGCAATCAGCCCCAGCATTTT.

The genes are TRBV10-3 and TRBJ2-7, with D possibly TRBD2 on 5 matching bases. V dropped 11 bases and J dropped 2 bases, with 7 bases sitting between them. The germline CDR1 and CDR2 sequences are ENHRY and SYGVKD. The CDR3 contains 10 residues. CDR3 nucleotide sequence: TGTGCCTCCGGGACCTACGAGCAGTACTTC. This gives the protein CASGTYEQYF.

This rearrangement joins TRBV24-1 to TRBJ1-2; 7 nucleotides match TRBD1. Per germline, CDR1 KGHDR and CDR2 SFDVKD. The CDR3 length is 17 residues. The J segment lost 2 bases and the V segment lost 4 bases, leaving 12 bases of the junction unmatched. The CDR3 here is CATSDSAPGRGNYGYTF. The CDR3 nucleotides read TGTGCCACCAGTGACTCAGCCCCGGGCAGGGGGAACTATGGCTACACCTTC.

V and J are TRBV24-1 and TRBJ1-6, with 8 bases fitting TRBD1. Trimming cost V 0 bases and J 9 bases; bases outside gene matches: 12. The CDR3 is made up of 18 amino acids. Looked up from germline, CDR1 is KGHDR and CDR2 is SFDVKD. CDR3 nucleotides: TGTGCCACCAGTGATTTGGGGGACAGGCCATTGGGTGCTTCACCCCTCCACTTT. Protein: CATSDLGDRPLGASPLHF.

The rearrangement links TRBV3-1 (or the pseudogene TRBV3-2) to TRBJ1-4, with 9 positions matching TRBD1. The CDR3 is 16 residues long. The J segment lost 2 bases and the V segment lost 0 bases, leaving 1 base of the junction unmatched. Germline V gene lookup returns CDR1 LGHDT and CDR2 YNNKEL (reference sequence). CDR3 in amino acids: CASSQEGTGTNEKLFF. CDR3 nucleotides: TGTGCCAGCAGCCAAGAGGGGACAGGGACTAATGAAAAACTGTTTTTT.

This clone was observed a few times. The CDR3 sequence is CASKGPYNEQFF. The CDR3 nucleotides are TGTGCCAGCAAGGGGCCCTACAATGAGCAGTTCTTC. This chain connects TRBV2 to TRBJ2-1; perhaps TRBD1 as D (5 bases). V was shortened by 7 bases and J by 2 bases, with 6 bases between the two germline ends. The germline V gene has CDR1 SNHLY and CDR2 FYNNEI. The CDR3 spans 12 residues.

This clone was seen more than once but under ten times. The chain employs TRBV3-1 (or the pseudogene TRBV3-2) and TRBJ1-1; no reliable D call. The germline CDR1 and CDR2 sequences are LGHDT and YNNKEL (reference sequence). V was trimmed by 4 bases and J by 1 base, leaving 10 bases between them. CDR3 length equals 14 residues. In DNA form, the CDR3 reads TGTGCCAGCAGCCGTCGGGGAAAGAACACTGAAGCTTTCTTT. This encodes CASSRRGKNTEAFF.

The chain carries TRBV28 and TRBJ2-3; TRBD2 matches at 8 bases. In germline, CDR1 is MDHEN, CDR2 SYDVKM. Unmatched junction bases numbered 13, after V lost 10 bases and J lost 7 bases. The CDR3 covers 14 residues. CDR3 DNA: TGTGCCACCAATGTCGGGACTAGAGTTAATACGCAGTATTTT. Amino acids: CATNVGTRVNTQYF.

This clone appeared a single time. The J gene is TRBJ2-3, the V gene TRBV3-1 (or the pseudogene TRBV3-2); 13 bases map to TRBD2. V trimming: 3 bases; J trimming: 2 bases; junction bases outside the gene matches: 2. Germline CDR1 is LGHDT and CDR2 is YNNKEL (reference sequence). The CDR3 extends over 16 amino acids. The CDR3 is CASSQGLAGNTDTQYF. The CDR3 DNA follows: TGTGCCAGCAGCCAGGGACTAGCGGGAAACACAGATACGCAGTATTTT.

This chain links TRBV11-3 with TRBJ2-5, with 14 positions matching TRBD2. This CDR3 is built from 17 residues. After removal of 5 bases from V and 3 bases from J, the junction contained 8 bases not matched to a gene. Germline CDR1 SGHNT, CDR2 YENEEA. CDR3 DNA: TGTGCCAGCAGCCCGACGGGACTAGCGGGAGTGGAAGAGACCCAGTACTTC. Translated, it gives CASSPTGLAGVEETQYF.

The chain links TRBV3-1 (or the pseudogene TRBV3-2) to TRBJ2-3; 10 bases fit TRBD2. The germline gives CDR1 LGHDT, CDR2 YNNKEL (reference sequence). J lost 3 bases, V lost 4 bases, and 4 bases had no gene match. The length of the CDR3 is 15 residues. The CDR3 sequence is CASSLGLAETDTQYF. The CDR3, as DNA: TGTGCCAGCAGCCTAGGACTAGCGGAGACAGATACGCAGTATTTT.

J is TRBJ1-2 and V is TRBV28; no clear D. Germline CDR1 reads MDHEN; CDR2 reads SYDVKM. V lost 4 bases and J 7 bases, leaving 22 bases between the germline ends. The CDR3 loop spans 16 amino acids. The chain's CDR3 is CASSSGGRTLGGGYTF. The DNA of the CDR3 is TGTGCCAGCAGTTCGGGTGGGAGGACCCTGGGAGGTGGCTACACCTTC.

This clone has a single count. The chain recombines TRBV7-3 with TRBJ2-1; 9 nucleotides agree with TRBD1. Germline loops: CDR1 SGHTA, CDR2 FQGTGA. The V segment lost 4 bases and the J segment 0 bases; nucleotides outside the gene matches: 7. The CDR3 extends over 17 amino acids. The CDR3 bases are TGTGCCAGCAGCTCACGCGGACAGGGGAGCTCCTACAATGAGCAGTTCTTC. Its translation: CASSSRGQGSSYNEQFF.

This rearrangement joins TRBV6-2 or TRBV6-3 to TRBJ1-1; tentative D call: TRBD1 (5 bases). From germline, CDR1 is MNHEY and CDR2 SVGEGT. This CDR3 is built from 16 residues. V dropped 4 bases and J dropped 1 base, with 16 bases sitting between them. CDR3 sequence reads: CASSLWQGYKNTEAFF. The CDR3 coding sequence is TGTGCCAGCAGTTTATGGCAGGGATACAAGAACACTGAAGCTTTCTTT.

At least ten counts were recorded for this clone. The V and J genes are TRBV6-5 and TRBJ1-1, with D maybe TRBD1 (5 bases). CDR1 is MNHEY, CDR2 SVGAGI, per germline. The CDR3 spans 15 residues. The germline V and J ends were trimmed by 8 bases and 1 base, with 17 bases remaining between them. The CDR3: CASRGEGTRNTEAFF. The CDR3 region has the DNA TGTGCCAGCCGGGGGGAGGGGACGAGGAACACTGAAGCTTTCTTT.